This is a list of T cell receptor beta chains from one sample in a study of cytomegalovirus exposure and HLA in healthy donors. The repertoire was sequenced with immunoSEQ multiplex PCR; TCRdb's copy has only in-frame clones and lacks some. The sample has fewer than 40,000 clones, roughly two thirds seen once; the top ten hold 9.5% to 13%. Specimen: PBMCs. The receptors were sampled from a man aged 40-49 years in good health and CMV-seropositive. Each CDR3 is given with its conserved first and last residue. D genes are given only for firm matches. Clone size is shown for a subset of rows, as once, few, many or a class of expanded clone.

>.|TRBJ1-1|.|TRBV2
TGTGCCAGCAGTGAATCCGGAGGGCAAGGGGCTTTCTTT
CASSESGGQGAFF
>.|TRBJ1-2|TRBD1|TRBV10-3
TGTGCCTCCCGCCGGGACAGGGGGGACTATGGCTACACCTTC
CASRRDRGDYGYTF
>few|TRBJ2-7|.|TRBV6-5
TGTGCCAGCACCCCAAGGGGCGGCGAGCAGTACTTC
CASTPRGGEQYF
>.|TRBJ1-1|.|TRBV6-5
TGTGCCAGCACCAAGGACATTTCGAACACTGAAGCTTTCTTT
CASTKDISNTEAFF
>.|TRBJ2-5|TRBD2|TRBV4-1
TGCGCCAGCAGCCAAGAGATGGGAGGGTCGGAGACCCAGTACTTC
CASSQEMGGSETQYF
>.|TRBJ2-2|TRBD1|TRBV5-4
TGTGCCAGCAGCCCCCCGGGACAGCCAAATACTGCGAACACCGGGGAGCTGTTTTTT
CASSPPGQPNTANTGELFF
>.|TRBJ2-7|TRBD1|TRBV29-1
TGCAGCGGATCCGGGACAGATTCCTACGAGCAGTACTTC
CSGSGTDSYEQYF
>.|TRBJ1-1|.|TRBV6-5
TGTGCCAGCAGTTACCAAATAACAGGGACGAACACTGAAGCTTTCTTT
CASSYQITGTNTEAFF
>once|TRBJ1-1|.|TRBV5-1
TGCGCCAGCAGCTTTTTACAGGCTCAGGGGACTGAAGCTTTCTTT
CASSFLQAQGTEAFF
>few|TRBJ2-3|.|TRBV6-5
TGTGCCAGCAGTTACTCGTACGAGGGATATACGCAGTATTTT
CASSYSYEGYTQYF
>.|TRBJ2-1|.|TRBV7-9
TGTGCCAGCAGCTTAGGTGTGGAGGCCATATCGTCCAACAATGAGCAGTTCTTC
CASSLGVEAISSNNEQFF
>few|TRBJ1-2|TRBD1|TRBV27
TGTGCCAGCAGTTACCGGGACAGGGGGCGCGGGTTGGCTAACTATGGCTACACCTTC
CASSYRDRGRGLANYGYTF
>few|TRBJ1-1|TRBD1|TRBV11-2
TGTGCCAGCAGTTTCCGACAGGGGGTTGAAGCTTTCTTT
CASSFRQGVEAFF
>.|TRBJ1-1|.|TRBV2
TGTGCCAGCAGCCTAGATCAGGGGCGCCGGGCTGAAGCTTTCTTT
CASSLDQGRRAEAFF
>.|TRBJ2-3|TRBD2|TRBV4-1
TGCGCCAGCAGCCAGGGTTCCGGGACTAGCGGGTATACGCAGTATTTT
CASSQGSGTSGYTQYF